The 20 T cell receptor beta chains below were found in one sample sequenced in a study of persistence of HIV-infected CD4 T cells. Cells were stimulated nonspecifically with anti-CD3/anti-CD28 magnetic beads. Sorting of responding CD4+ T cells relied on upregulated CD40 ligand together with CD69. Sequencing used immunoSEQ version 4 in survey mode. The protocol was immunoSEQ multiplex PCR, while the TCRdb copy is restricted to in-frame clones and leaves out a portion. The sample includes around 39,000 clones, approximately 88% of them seen just once. No antigen has been assigned to these receptors. This material consisted of CD4+ T cells sorted from PBMCs after approximately 19-hour stimulation, taken from a patient who received antiretroviral therapy. All receptors come from an adult man with HIV who was CMV-seropositive.

Worth noting for this clone: Other nucleotide sequences from this sample produce the same CDR3. The genes are TRBV5-4 and TRBJ1-3; TRBD1 is a possible D gene (5 bases). This CDR3 has 15 amino acids. From germline, CDR1 is SGHNT and CDR2 YYREEE (reference sequence). V dropped 3 bases and J dropped 1 base, with 11 bases sitting between them. CDR3: CASSSRELSGNTIYF. The DNA for the CDR3 is TGTGCCAGCAGCTCCAGGGAGTTGTCTGGAAACACCATATATTTT.

The CDR3 sequence: CASSIGRERGNTIYF. As DNA, the CDR3 is TGTGCCAGTAGTATCGGCAGGGAGAGGGGAAACACCATATATTTT. The chain is built from TRBV19 and TRBJ1-3; possibly TRBD1 for D (5 bases). V shed 3 bases and J shed 4 bases, with 13 bases lying between them. CDR3 length equals 15 residues. Germline CDR1 and CDR2: LNHDA and SQIVND (reference sequence).

The chain employs TRBV5-6 and TRBJ2-3; D gene unclear. Germline CDR1 and CDR2: SGHDT and YYEEEE. The CDR3 covers 14 residues. V dropped 3 bases and J dropped 0 bases, with 8 bases sitting between them. The CDR3 loop reads CASSWLSSTDTQYF. CDR3 DNA: TGTGCCAGCAGCTGGTTATCTAGCACAGATACGCAGTATTTT.

A word on this clone: Other DNA sequences in this sample translate to the same CDR3. V usage is TRBV28 and J usage is TRBJ2-2, with D perhaps given as TRBD1 or TRBD2 (6 bases each). CDR3 length: 15 residues. The germline V gene has CDR1 MDHEN and CDR2 SYDVKM. The V and J ends lost 2 bases and 1 base respectively, with 8 bases between them. The CDR3: CASSLGGGNTGELFF. In nucleotides, the CDR3 is TGTGCCAGCAGTTTAGGAGGGGGGAACACCGGGGAGCTGTTTTTT.

The chain couples TRBV27 to TRBJ1-1; no definite D call. Germline V gene sequence: CDR1 MNHEY, CDR2 SMNVEV (reference sequence). This CDR3 is 14 amino acids long. V was clipped by 8 bases and J by 1 base, with 14 bases between them. CDR3 sequence reads: CASGERGRNTEAFF. In DNA, the CDR3 is TGTGCCAGCGGGGAAAGAGGGCGGAACACTGAAGCTTTCTTT.

This sequence joins TRBV10-3 and TRBJ1-5, with 8 bases lining up with TRBD1. Germline CDR1 and CDR2: ENHRY and SYGVKD. The CDR3 runs 13 residues. Trimming removed 8 bases from V and 2 bases from J; junction bases left unmatched: 2. The CDR3 DNA reads as TGTGCCATCCAGACAGGGGGCAATCAGCCCCAGCATTTT. The encoded protein is CAIQTGGNQPQHF.

The genes are TRBV7-9 and TRBJ2-1, with 8 bases aligning to TRBD2. The ends lost 7 bases at V and 7 bases at J; junction bases unmatched: 9. The CDR3 totals 14 residues. The V gene's germline CDR1 is SEHNR and CDR2 FQNEAQ (reference sequence). The CDR3 spells CASTRGGRGNEQFF. In DNA form, the CDR3 reads TGTGCCAGCACACGGGGGGGCCGAGGGAATGAGCAGTTCTTC.

This clone appeared a few times. The V call is TRBV7-2, the J call TRBJ1-5, with 9 bases identical to TRBD1. The CDR3 totals 15 residues. Germline CDR1 SGHTA, CDR2 FQGNSA. V shed 6 bases, J shed 7 bases, and the junction held 10 bases outside the gene matches. The CDR3 DNA sequence: TGTGCCAGCAGTCTTACCGGGACAGGGTACCAGCCCCAGCATTTT. Its translation is CASSLTGTGYQPQHF. The entire variable domain, with the rest obtained from reference TRBV7-2 and TRBJ1-5, is as follows: GAGVSQSPSNKVTEKGKDVELRCDPISGHTALYWYRQSLGQGLEFLIYFQGNSAPDKSGLPSDRFSAERTGGSVSTLTIQRTQQEDSAVYLCASSLTGTGYQPQHFGDGTRLSIL.

The chain couples TRBV11-2 to TRBJ1-1; D is unresolved. This CDR3 comprises 15 residues. V lost 0 bases and J lost 1, with 9 bases in between. Looked up from germline, CDR1 is SGHAT and CDR2 is FQNNGV. The CDR3, as DNA: TGTGCCAGCAGCTTAGATCCGTCCCCGAACACTGAAGCTTTCTTT. It translates to CASSLDPSPNTEAFF.

This chain joins TRBV2 and TRBJ1-2; D remains ambiguous. Per germline, CDR1 SNHLY and CDR2 FYNNEI. CDR3 length equals 13 residues. The ends were cut back, 1 base at V and 8 bases at J, with 11 bases in the middle. CDR3 region: CASSEEGALGYTF. For the CDR3, the DNA is TGTGCCAGCAGTGAAGAGGGTGCGCTCGGCTACACCTTC.

This clone is a singleton in its sample. This sequence joins TRBV27 and TRBJ2-2, with 8 bases matching TRBD2. Per germline, CDR1 MNHEY and CDR2 SMNVEV (reference sequence). CDR3 length: 15 amino acids. Trimming cost V 6 bases and J 0 bases; bases outside gene matches: 3. CDR3 in DNA: TGTGCCAGCAGCCGGGGGGGGTCGAACACCGGGGAGCTGTTTTTT. Protein product: CASSRGGSNTGELFF.

The chain recombines TRBV7-9 with TRBJ1-2; TRBD1 matches 7 bases. The CDR3 loop spans 14 amino acids. The V gene end was trimmed by 4 bases and the J gene end by 4 bases; junction bases not matched to a gene: 6. Germline CDR1 is SEHNR and CDR2 is FQNEAQ (reference sequence). This CDR3 is CASSSTGEAYGYTF. The CDR3 DNA is TGTGCCAGCAGCTCAACAGGGGAGGCCTATGGCTACACCTTC.

The chain couples TRBV6-5 to TRBJ2-7; a possible D gene is TRBD2 (5 bases). Per the germline V gene, CDR1 is MNHEY and CDR2 is SVGAGI. The CDR3 totals 15 residues. V shed 6 bases and J shed 3 bases, with 18 bases lying between them. The CDR3 here is CASRTVLGLIYEQYF. The DNA for the CDR3 is TGTGCCAGCAGGACCGTCCTTGGACTGATCTACGAGCAGTACTTC.

This chain links TRBV19 with TRBJ2-7, with 8 positions matching TRBD1. The CDR3 is 13 amino acids. CDR1 and CDR2 (germline): LNHDA, SQIVND (reference sequence). J was trimmed by 3 bases and V by 10 bases; bases with no gene match: 8. In nucleotides, the CDR3 is TGTGCCACCCTTTGGGACAGGAGCTACGAGCAGTACTTC. Its translation: CATLWDRSYEQYF.

The CDR3, as DNA: TGTGCCAGCACCCTTACCGGACAGCCCATAGGTGGCTACACCTTC. It is translated as CASTLTGQPIGGYTF. The chain is built from TRBV6-5 and TRBJ1-2; TRBD1 might be the D (6 bases). The germline V gene has CDR1 MNHEY and CDR2 SVGAGI. Trimming stripped 7 bases from V and 7 bases from J, with 22 bases between. The CDR3 is 15 residues long.

This chain connects TRBV9 to TRBJ2-6; D gene uncertain. Trimming removed 2 bases at V and 0 bases at J, with 15 bases between. Germline V gene data show CDR1 as SGDLS and CDR2 as YYNGEE. This CDR3 has 18 residues. CDR3 nucleotides: TGTGCCAGCAGCGTCCGGGCCCACCTTATCTCTGGGGCCAACGTCCTGACTTTC. It specifies CASSVRAHLISGANVLTF. Supplemented by reference TRBV9 and TRBJ2-6, the full variable domain reads DSGVTQTPKHLITATGQRVTLRCSPRSGDLSVYWYQQSLDQGLQFLIQYYNGEERAKGNILERFSAQQFPDLHSELNLSSLELGDSALYFCASSVRAHLISGANVLTFGAGSRLTVL.

CDR3: CSVVLPGEGQPQHF. The CDR3 nucleotides read TGCAGCGTTGTCCTTCCGGGGGAGGGACAGCCCCAGCATTTT. J is TRBJ1-5 and V is TRBV29-1, with D perhaps matching TRBD1 (5 bases). The CDR3 has 14 residues. CDR1 and CDR2 from the germline V gene are SQVTM and ANQGSEA. V lost 4 bases to trimming and J lost 7 bases, with 17 bases between them. Full variable domain (outside the CDR3, taken from reference TRBV29-1 and TRBJ1-5): SAVISQKPSRDICQRGTSLTIQCQVDSQVTMMFWYRQQPGQSLTLIATANQGSEATYESGFVIDKFPISRPNLTFSTLTVSNMSPEDSSIYLCSVVLPGEGQPQHFGDGTRLSIL.

The chain is built from TRBV19 and TRBJ2-1; 10 nucleotides line up with TRBD2. V dropped 8 bases and J dropped 5; count of bases not matched to a gene: 6. CDR1 LNHDA and CDR2 SQIVND come from the germline V gene (reference sequence). CDR3 length: 14 residues. Written as DNA, the CDR3 is TGTGCCAGTTCTACTAGCGGGGTCAACAATGAGCAGTTCTTC. This sequence encodes CASSTSGVNNEQFF.

The chain links TRBV28 to TRBJ2-3; no clear D gene. The V gene lost 6 bases and the J gene lost 1 base, with 8 bases spanning the gap. The CDR3 covers 13 residues. Germline loops: CDR1 MDHEN, CDR2 SYDVKM. The CDR3 here is CASSSGRTDTQYF. In DNA, the CDR3 is TGTGCCAGCAGCTCTGGGCGCACAGATACGCAGTATTTT.

Here the CDR3 reads CASTRTRDGVNQPQHF. For the CDR3, the DNA is TGTGCCAGCACCAGGACACGGGACGGCGTAAATCAGCCCCAGCATTTT. The J gene is TRBJ1-5, the V gene TRBV19; possible D gene TRBD1, 5 bases. Germline lookup yields CDR1 LNHDA and CDR2 SQIVND (reference sequence). The CDR3 extends over 16 amino acids. Trimming left V 9 bases short and J 4 bases short, with 22 bases between. Drawing the rest from reference TRBV19 and TRBJ1-5, the complete variable domain is DGGITQSPKYLFRKEGQNVTLSCEQNLNHDAMYWYRQDPGQGLRLIYYSQIVNDFQKGDIAEGYSVSREKKESFPLTVTSAQKNPTAFYLCASTRTRDGVNQPQHFGDGTRLSIL.